Presented here are 4 T cell receptor beta chains from one specimen sequenced in a study of T cell responses to AZD1222 COVID-19 vaccine. This table comes from immunoSEQ multiplex PCR, and its TCRdb copy is limited to in-frame clones, with some not included. The sample lists 70,000 to 95,000 clones; 80% were seen once. The specimen comprised peripheral blood, sampled on day 0 of AZD1222 vaccination. The receptors were gathered from an adult in good health.

This chain uses TRBV30 with TRBJ1-1; D gene uncertain. V was trimmed by 0 bases and J by 0 bases, leaving 8 bases between them. Germline V gene data show CDR1 as GTSNPN and CDR2 as SVGIG (reference sequence). The CDR3 extends over 14 amino acids. CDR3 sequence (DNA): TGTGCCTGGAGTGTAAAGCGTATGAACACTGAAGCTTTCTTT. Translating gives CAWSVKRMNTEAFF.

V gene TRBV19 combines with J gene TRBJ2-1; no reliable D call. The CDR3 has 15 residues. CDR1 LNHDA and CDR2 SQIVND come from the germline V gene (reference sequence). V was shortened by 0 bases and J by 3 bases, with 9 bases between the two germline ends. Here the CDR3 DNA reads TGTGCCAGTAGTATAGAAGGAAAGGACTACAATGAGCAGTTCTTC. Amino acids: CASSIEGKDYNEQFF.

This chain joins TRBV2 and TRBJ1-5, with 8 nucleotides matching TRBD1. The ends lost 8 bases at V and 6 bases at J; junction bases unmatched: 9. Germline V lookup: CDR1 SNHLY, CDR2 FYNNEI. The CDR3 is 14 residues long. The DNA for the CDR3 is TGTGCCAGCTGGGTGGGAACAGGGGGTCAGCCCCAGCATTTT. The encoded protein is CASWVGTGGQPQHF.

This clone was found a few times. The V and J genes are TRBV21-1 and TRBJ2-7; the table gives TRBD2 as D, unverified against the DNA. TRBV21-1 is a listed pseudogene. The CDR3 spans 15 residues. DNA for the CDR3: TGTGCCAGCAGCAAAGCGTGGCTAGCGGGAAGCGAGCAGTACTTC. This gives the protein CASSKAWLAGSEQYF.